This T cell receptor (beta chain) is drawn from a study of blood T cell repertoires in COVID-19. Study overall: Sources were T cells, B-cell-depleted T cells, or PBMCs; the material itself was cDNA or gDNA.

Libraries were prepared by immunoSEQ multiplex PCR; TCRdb keeps only in-frame clonotypes and omits some of them. The sample lists almost 300,000 clones; under 90% were seen once. Trimming removed 1 base at V and 8 bases at J, with 3 bases between. Germline V gene sequence: CDR1 MGHRA, CDR2 YSYEKL. CDR3 length equals 11 residues. During active infection, Seattle patients enrolled and were then monitored through disease. The V call is TRBV4-1, the J call TRBJ2-1, with D unclear. Sequencing used peripheral blood. This clonotype was sampled from a woman aged 25 to 39 with COVID-19, enrolled during active disease. CDR3 in amino acids: CASSQAYEQFF. The CDR3 DNA reads as TGCGCCAGCAGCCAAGCGTATGAGCAGTTCTTC.